This T cell receptor beta chain was recovered during a study of T cells in Graves' hyperthyroidism and ophthalmopathy. Patients aged 18 to 65 had newly diagnosed hyperthyroidism of under 2 months' duration. Diagnoses used clinical symptoms, serum thyroxine and TRAb, thyroid ultrasound and orbital computed tomography. The PBMCs were taken from approximately 11 ml of fresh peripheral blood. Germline CDR1 is SGHDT and CDR2 is YYEEEE. V shed 5 bases and J shed 7 bases, with 12 bases lying between them. The CDR3 runs to 13 residues. TCR beta CDR3 sequences were amplified from RNA transcripts. An initial round of RT-PCR targeting the TCR CDR3 relied on the HTBI primer set. Each CDR3 protein gets one entry after TCRdb re-called the multiplex PCR reads with MiXCR. The sample carries approximately 360,000 distinct CDR3 sequences, approximately 14% recorded once. This clonotype came up many times.

The chain carries TRBV5-6 and TRBJ1-4, with a possible D match to TRBD1 (6 bases). The sequence was obtained from a woman younger than 35 with Graves' hyperthyroidism that later progressed to Graves' ophthalmopathy. Sequenced: blood. The CDR3 nucleotides read TGTGCCAGCAGTTTGACACAGGGTGAAAAACTGTTTTTT. This gives the protein CASSLTQGEKLFF.